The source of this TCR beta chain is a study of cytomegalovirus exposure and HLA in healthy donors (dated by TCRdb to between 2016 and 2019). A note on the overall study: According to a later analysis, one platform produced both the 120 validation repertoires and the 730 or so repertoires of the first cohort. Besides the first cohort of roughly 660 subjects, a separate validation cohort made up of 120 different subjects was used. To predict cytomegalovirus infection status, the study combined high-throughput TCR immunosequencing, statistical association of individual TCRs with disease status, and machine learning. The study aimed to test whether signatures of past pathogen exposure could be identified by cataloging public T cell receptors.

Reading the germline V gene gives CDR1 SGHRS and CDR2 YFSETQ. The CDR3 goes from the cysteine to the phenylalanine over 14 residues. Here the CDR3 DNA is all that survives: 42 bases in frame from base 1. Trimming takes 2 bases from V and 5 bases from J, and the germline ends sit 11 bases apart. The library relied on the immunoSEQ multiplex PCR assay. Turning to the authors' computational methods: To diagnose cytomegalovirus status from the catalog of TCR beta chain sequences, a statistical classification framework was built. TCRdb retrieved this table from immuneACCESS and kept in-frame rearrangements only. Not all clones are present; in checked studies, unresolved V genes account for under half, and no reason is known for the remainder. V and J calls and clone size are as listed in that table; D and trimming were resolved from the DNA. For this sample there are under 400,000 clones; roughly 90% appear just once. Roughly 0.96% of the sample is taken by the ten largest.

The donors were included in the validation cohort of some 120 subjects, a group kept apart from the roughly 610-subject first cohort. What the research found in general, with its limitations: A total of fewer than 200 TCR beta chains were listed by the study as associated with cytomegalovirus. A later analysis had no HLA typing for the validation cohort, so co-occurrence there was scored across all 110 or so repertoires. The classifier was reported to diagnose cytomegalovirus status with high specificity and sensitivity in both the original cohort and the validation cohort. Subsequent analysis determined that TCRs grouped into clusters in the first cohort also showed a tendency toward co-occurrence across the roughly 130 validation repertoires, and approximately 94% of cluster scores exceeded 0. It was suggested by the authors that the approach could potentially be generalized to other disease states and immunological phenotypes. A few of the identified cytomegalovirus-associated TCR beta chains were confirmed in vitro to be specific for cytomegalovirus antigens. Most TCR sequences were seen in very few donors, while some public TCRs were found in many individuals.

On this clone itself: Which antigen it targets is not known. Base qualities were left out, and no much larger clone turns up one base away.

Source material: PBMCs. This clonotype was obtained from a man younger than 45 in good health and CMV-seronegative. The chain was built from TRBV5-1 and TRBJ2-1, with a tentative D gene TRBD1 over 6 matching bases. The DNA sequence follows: TGCGCCAGCAGCTTCCGGACAGCGAACAATGAGCAGTTCTTC. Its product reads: CASSFRTANNEQFF. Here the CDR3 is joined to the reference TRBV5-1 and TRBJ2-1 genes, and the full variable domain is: KAGVTQTPRYLIKTRGQQVTLSCSPISGHRSVSWYQQTPGQGLQFLFEYFSETQRNKGNFPGRFSGRQFSNSRSEMNVSTLELGDSALYLCASSFRTANNEQFFGPGTRLTVL.